These T cell receptor beta chains were read from a single sample in a study of blood T cell repertoires in COVID-19. Produced via immunoSEQ multiplex PCR; TCRdb's table is partial and in-frame only. The table includes 150,000 to 250,000 clones, around 90% detected once. Material for sequencing was PBMCs or T cells enriched from blood (not recorded which). Every receptor here comes from a woman aged 25 to 39 who had recovered from COVID-19. CDR3s include the opening cysteine and the closing phenylalanine or tryptophan. Each record gives: D gene, V gene, J gene, CDR3 length, clone size, CDR3 DNA, CDR3 protein. A D gene is named only where the DNA matches it firmly. The size entry is marked missing in some rows and otherwise reads once, few, many or a size class.

>.|TRBV7-2|TRBJ1-6|13|.
TGTGCCAGCAGTCTGATCCAGAATTCACCCCTCCACTTT
CASSLIQNSPLHF
>.|TRBV5-8|TRBJ1-3|16|few
TGTGCCAGCAGCGATTCAGCGTTTAGCTCTGGAAACACCATATATTTT
CASSDSAFSSGNTIYF
>TRBD1|TRBV4-2|TRBJ1-4|16|.
TGTGCCAGCAGCCAAGATACGGGGACAGTAAATGAAAAACTGTTTTTT
CASSQDTGTVNEKLFF
>TRBD1|TRBV9|TRBJ2-5|16|.
TGTGCCAGCAGCGTCGGCGGCGGACAGGGGGAGGAGACCCAGTACTTC
CASSVGGGQGEETQYF
>.|TRBV5-1|TRBJ1-3|17|.
TGCGCCAGCAGCCCAGACCCCGGGACGGGGGCTGGAAACACCATATATTTT
CASSPDPGTGAGNTIYF
>.|TRBV9|TRBJ1-1|12|.
TGTGCCAGCAGCGCCCCCGGGGCTGAAGCTTTCTTT
CASSAPGAEAFF
>.|TRBV13|TRBJ1-2|17|few
TGTGCCAGCAGCTTCAGTTTCAGCGGCTCCGAAAACTATGGCTACACCTTC
CASSFSFSGSENYGYTF
>.|TRBV6-2/TRBV6-3|TRBJ2-4|14|.
TGTGCCAGCAGTTACGCGGTCAGAGAAAACATTCAGTACTTC
CASSYAVRENIQYF
>.|TRBV6-2/TRBV6-3|TRBJ1-2|13|.
TGTGCCAGCAGTGGGACAACCAACTATGGCTACACCTTC
CASSGTTNYGYTF
>TRBD1|TRBV6-2/TRBV6-3|TRBJ1-5|15|.
TGTGCCAGCAGCCCCGGGACAGGGGGTTTGGAGCCCCAGCATTTT
CASSPGTGGLEPQHF
>TRBD1|TRBV6-2/TRBV6-3|TRBJ2-1|15|.
TGTGCCAGCAGTTCTCGGACAGGAAGGTACAATGAGCAGTTCTTC
CASSSRTGRYNEQFF
>TRBD1|TRBV13|TRBJ1-2|15|.
TGTGCCAGCAGCAGCTCCGGGACAGTCAACTATGGCTACACCTTC
CASSSSGTVNYGYTF
>.|TRBV3-1/TRBV3-2|TRBJ1-1|15|.
TGTGCCAGCAACCGGGGACTTAGGTGGGGCACTGAAGCTTTCTTT
CASNRGLRWGTEAFF
>.|TRBV19|TRBJ2-3|14|.
TGTGCCAGTACTGGGGGCCGGGCCACAGATACGCAGTATTTT
CASTGGRATDTQYF
>TRBD1|TRBV6-5|TRBJ2-7|14|.
TGTGCCAGCAGTTACTCGGACAGGGGAGCCGAGCAGTACTTC
CASSYSDRGAEQYF
>TRBD1|TRBV30|TRBJ1-5|14|.
TGTGCCTGGAGTGTAAGGCAGGGGGTTCAGCCCCAGCATTTT
CAWSVRQGVQPQHF
>TRBD1|TRBV6-2/TRBV6-3|TRBJ2-3|16|few
TGTGCCAGCAGTCCCCGGACAGGGCGACTCGCAGATACGCAGTATTTT
CASSPRTGRLADTQYF
>.|TRBV11-3|TRBJ1-3|15|.
TGTGCCAGCAGCTTAGGCGGAAGCTCTGGAAACACCATATATTTT
CASSLGGSSGNTIYF
>.|TRBV5-4|TRBJ1-1|13|.
TGTGCCAGCAGCTTAAGAGGGAACACTGAAGCTTTCTTT
CASSLRGNTEAFF
>TRBD2|TRBV3-1/TRBV3-2|TRBJ2-5|13|.
TGTGCCAGCGAACCGGGGGGGGAAGAGACCCAGTACTTC
CASEPGGEETQYF
>TRBD2|TRBV11-3|TRBJ2-1|16|.
TGTGCCAGCAGCTCCTCGGGGGGGGGACTACACAATGAGCAGTTCTTC
CASSSSGGGLHNEQFF
>.|TRBV4-2|TRBJ1-3|18|.
TGTGCCAGCAGCCAAGCTGCTGTCACGCGAAGCTCTGGAAACACCATATATTTT
CASSQAAVTRSSGNTIYF
>.|TRBV7-9|TRBJ1-3|13|.
TGTGCCAGCAGCACCGAGATCGGAAACACCATATATTTT
CASSTEIGNTIYF
>.|TRBV12-3/TRBV12-4|TRBJ2-7|11|few
TGTGCCAGCAGTTTAGGAGCCGAGCAGTACTTC
CASSLGAEQYF
>TRBD1|TRBV19|TRBJ2-2|16|.
TGTGCCAGTAGTACTCCCGGGACAGGGATCACCGGGGAGCTGTTTTTT
CASSTPGTGITGELFF
>TRBD2|TRBV30|TRBJ2-7|11|.
TGTGCCTGGGCAGGACTAGTCGAGCAGTACTTC
CAWAGLVEQYF
>.|TRBV2|TRBJ1-2|13|.
TGTGCCAGTCGGGGGGACGCTACCCCTGGCTACACCTTC
CASRGDATPGYTF
>TRBD1|TRBV4-2|TRBJ2-2|16|.
TGTGCCAGCAGCCAACCGGACAGGGGGAACACCGGGGAGCTGTTTTTT
CASSQPDRGNTGELFF
>.|TRBV9|TRBJ2-3|20|few
TGTGCCAGCAGCGTAGGGGAGGGACAGGGATTACTAGCGGGACGAGATACGCAGTATTTT
CASSVGEGQGLLAGRDTQYF
>.|TRBV7-2|TRBJ2-7|17|.
TGTGCCAGCAGCTTAGTTTCTGTCGGGGGGCGTGCCTACGAGCAGTACTTC
CASSLVSVGGRAYEQYF
>.|TRBV5-1|TRBJ1-1|13|.
TGCGCCAGCAGCTTGGAGCAGGGCGGTGGAGCTTTCTTT
CASSLEQGGGAFF
>TRBD2|TRBV5-4|TRBJ2-5|17|.
TGTGCCAGCAGCTTGGCCATTCGGCGGGGGGGCGGGGAGACCCAGTACTTC
CASSLAIRRGGGETQYF